This TCR beta chain emerged from a study of blood T cell repertoires in COVID-19 (dated by TCRdb to between 2020 and 2021). About the investigation overall: Collaborator samples came from the United States, Italy and Spain and covered acute and convalescent phases of COVID-19. The material from the prospective study consisted of cDNA or gDNA derived from T cells, B-cell-depleted T cells, or PBMCs. Deeply sampled blood TCRbeta repertoires from subjects exposed to, actively infected with, or recovered from COVID-19 were included in the dataset. The repertoires were made available in a free public database intended to serve as a resource for research on the immune response to SARS-CoV-2. Samples were obtained from the ongoing ImmuneRACE study (first 160 participants) and from over a thousand subjects provided by 6 global collaborators. A de-identified subject ID, COVID-19 status, age in years and sex were almost always included in the sample metadata. HLA class I and class II types, where available, came from metadata supplied by the sample provider rather than from assay-based typing. General findings and caveats noted by the study authors: The quantity of clinical and demographic metadata differed by source and by participant and was supplied without curation.

About this clone: There is no known antigen for this receptor. Nothing much larger sits one base from this clone, and base qualities are not available.

TCRbeta CDR3 regions were amplified from genomic DNA using the immunoSEQ Assay, a bias-controlled multiplex PCR. In the original analysis: Within the assay, amplification of reference gene primers was used to estimate how many nucleated cells each sample contained. Sequence reads were collapsed and filtered to measure the absolute abundance of every unique TCRbeta CDR3 rearrangement. For each sample, productive Simpson clonality was calculated by taking the square root of Simpson's diversity index across productive rearrangements. TCRdb's version of the immuneACCESS table is confined to in-frame rearrangements and falls short of the full clone set. An unresolved V gene accounts for under half of the shortfall where checked; the remainder is of unknown origin. Clone size and V and J calls were adopted from that table, with D and trimming inferred from the DNA. The sample table shows 150,000 to 170,000 clones, and about 73% are seen once. Of the sample, around 1.7% is held by the ten largest clones.

The germline V gene encodes CDR1 LNHDA and CDR2 SQIVND (reference sequence). From the cysteine up to the phenylalanine, the CDR3 has a length of 13 residues. Only CDR3 DNA is held: 39 bases, read in frame from base 1. Trimming removed 4 bases from V and 8 bases from J, leaving 11 bases between the germline ends. Collaborating institutions collected whole blood in K2EDTA tubes following their own protocols. For TCRbeta analysis, collaborators shipped samples in one of three forms: frozen whole blood, isolated PBMCs, or DNA extracted from either of those sample types. The sequence came from an older man with acute or convalescent COVID-19. The sequence links TRBV19 to TRBJ1-4; the D gene lacks a confident call. Material for sequencing was peripheral blood. The CDR3 region: CASSRAFDEKLFF. The nucleotides are TGTGCCAGTAGTAGGGCCTTTGACGAAAAACTGTTTTTT.